This TCR beta chain was profiled in a study of cytomegalovirus exposure and HLA in healthy donors. The study's findings and limits: Confirmation was obtained in vitro that three CMV-associated chains are specific for CMV antigens.

Comments on this clone: Its specificity is unknown.

The CDR3 loop spans 14 amino acids. V was cut by 3 bases and J by 8 bases, with 16 bases left in between. The germline V gene has CDR1 MRHNA and CDR2 SNTAGT. Both 60 Vbeta primers and 13 Jbeta primers went into the PCR. Assay: immunoSEQ multiplex PCR; the TCRdb copy retains only in-frame clones and omits some. Altogether roughly 250,000 clones are present, over 70% being singletons, with the ten largest covering 0.3%. What was sequenced was PBMCs. The chain carries TRBV6-4 and TRBJ1-2; the D is unclear. The receptor comes from a girl aged 2-10 years in good health and CMV-seronegative. CDR3 amino acids: CASSERLTTGGYTF. CDR3 nucleotide sequence: TGTGCCAGCAGTGAGAGGTTGACTACGGGGGGCTACACCTTC.